The next 30 T cell receptor beta chains were all read from a single sample in a study of patients and donors after allogeneic stem cell transplantation. TCRdb reprocessed the RT-PCR reads with MiXCR, giving one entry per CDR3 protein. Here the sample spans about 960,000 distinct CDR3 sequences, around 17% being singletons. The sequenced sample consisted of blood, either unsorted or a sorted T cell fraction (not recorded which). These receptor sequences come from a human donor who was either an allogeneic HSCT recipient or a stem cell or donor lymphocyte infusion donor (not recorded which). It is not recorded whose cells these are; they may come from a transplant donor.

This clonotype came up a few times. DNA of the CDR3: TGTGCCAGCAGCCCTAGTCTAGGGCGGAACCTCACAGATACGCAGTATTTT. Translated: CASSPSLGRNLTDTQYF. This chain links TRBV21-1 with TRBJ2-3; the tabulated D call, TRBD2, remains unverified against the DNA. TRBV21-1 constitutes a pseudogene. The CDR3 runs 17 residues.

This chain uses TRBV19 with TRBJ1-1; D unclear. This CDR3 comprises 16 residues. Germline V gene sequence: CDR1 LNHDA, CDR2 SQIVND (reference sequence). Trimming cost V 2 bases and J 0 bases, with 13 bases left between them. CDR3 DNA: TGTGCCAGTAGTATACGGGCAGCGGTGATGAACACTGAAGCTTTCTTT. It is translated as CASSIRAAVMNTEAFF.

The V and J genes are TRBV15 and TRBJ2-3; a possible D gene is TRBD2 (5 bases). The length of the CDR3 is 16 residues. V lost 0 bases to trimming and J lost 0 bases, with 10 bases between them. From germline, CDR1 is LNHNV and CDR2 YYDKDF (reference sequence). The CDR3 DNA sequence: TGTGCCACCAGCAGAGAGTCTAGGAGGAGCACAGATACGCAGTATTTT. This translates into CATSRESRRSTDTQYF.

This clonotype has a handful of counts. The V call is TRBV2, the J call TRBJ2-5, with D possibly TRBD2 on 7 matching bases. Per germline, CDR1 SNHLY and CDR2 FYNNEI. Trimming took off 4 bases at V and 5 bases at J, with 17 bases between the two ends. This CDR3 comprises 15 residues. The CDR3 DNA is TGTGCCAGCAGTGGAACACAGGGAGGGTCCGAGACCCAGTACTTC. Translating gives CASSGTQGGSETQYF. Full variable domain (rest looked up from reference TRBV2 and TRBJ2-5): EPEVTQTPSHQVTQMGQEVILRCVPISNHLYFYWYRQILGQKVEFLVSFYNNEISEKSEIFDDQFSVERPDGSNFTLKIRSTKLEDSAMYFCASSGTQGGSETQYFGPGTRLLVL.

This clonotype was recorded a few times. The chain uses TRBV18 and TRBJ1-2, with D uncertain. The CDR3 is 13 residues long. Germline V gene lookup returns CDR1 KGHSH and CDR2 LQKENI. V was trimmed by 4 bases and J by 5 bases, leaving 11 bases between them. The CDR3 DNA reads as TGTGCCAGCTCACTTACTCTGGGGTATGGCTACACCTTC. Translating gives CASSLTLGYGYTF.

This clonotype has more than one count but fewer than ten. The chain employs TRBV20-1 and TRBJ1-5; TRBD1 is a possible D gene (6 bases). The CDR3 has 14 amino acids. CDR1 is DFQATT, CDR2 SNEGSKA, per germline (reference sequence). V lost 4 bases, J lost 7 bases, and 17 bases lay in between. CDR3 sequence (DNA): TGCAGTGCTAAGGAAGGATTACAGGGACAGCCCCAGCATTTT. Translated, it gives CSAKEGLQGQPQHF.

There are a few counts of this clonotype. The chain joins TRBV5-1 to TRBJ1-6; 7 bases fit TRBD1. CDR3 length: 14 amino acids. The V gene end was trimmed by 0 bases and the J gene end by 9 bases; junction bases not matched to a gene: 3. Germline assignment: CDR1 SGHRS and CDR2 YFSETQ. CDR3 nucleotides: TGCGCCAGCAGCTTGGCAACAGGGGTTTCACCCCTCCACTTT. This encodes CASSLATGVSPLHF.

The V and J genes are TRBV20-1 and TRBJ2-7; a weak D match, TRBD1 (5 bases). This CDR3 has 12 residues. V was cut by 5 bases and J by 2 bases, with 10 bases left in between. Germline V gene lookup returns CDR1 DFQATT and CDR2 SNEGSKA (reference sequence). The CDR3 nucleotides read TGCAGTGCTGCGACAGAAACCTACGAGCAGTACTTC. This encodes CSAATETYEQYF.

The V and J genes are TRBV15 and TRBJ1-2; D is ambiguous. Germline V lookup: CDR1 LNHNV, CDR2 YYDKDF (reference sequence). Trimming pared 0 bases from V and 6 bases from J, leaving 8 bases between. This CDR3 is 13 amino acids long. The CDR3 loop reads CATSREGTNGYTF. The CDR3 nucleotides read TGTGCCACCAGCAGAGAGGGTACGAATGGCTACACCTTC.

This clonotype was detected only a few times. This rearrangement joins TRBV24-1 to TRBJ2-7; possibly TRBD1 or TRBD2 for D (7 bases each). The CDR3 loop spans 16 amino acids. V lost 4 bases and J lost 3, with 18 bases in between. The germline V gene encodes CDR1 KGHDR and CDR2 SFDVKD. The CDR3 region is CATSDLGQREVYEQYF. The DNA of the CDR3 is TGTGCCACCAGTGACCTGGGACAGCGGGAAGTCTACGAGCAGTACTTC.

This clonotype was detected ten times or more. This chain connects TRBV11-1 to TRBJ1-2, with D tentatively TRBD1 (6 bases). The CDR3 sequence is 21 residues long. V dropped 4 bases and J dropped 0 bases, with 30 bases sitting between them. The germline CDR1 and CDR2 sequences are SGHAT and FQDESV (reference sequence). CDR3 coding DNA: TGTGCCAGCAGCTCCAAGGAATCTGGAAAGGGGGACGGGATAGCTAACTATGGCTACACCTTC. Translating it yields CASSSKESGKGDGIANYGYTF.

This clonotype appeared a few times. This chain joins TRBV3-1 and TRBJ1-2; D call uncertain. Trimming stripped 4 bases from V and 7 bases from J, with 13 bases between. Germline V gene lookup returns CDR1 LGHDT and CDR2 YNNKEL (reference sequence). This CDR3 comprises 13 residues. CDR3 in amino acids: CASSRIDVGGYTF. The CDR3 nucleotides read TGTGCCAGCAGCCGGATCGACGTGGGTGGCTACACCTTC.

This clonotype was seen a handful of times. J is TRBJ2-3 and V is TRBV12-3 or TRBV12-4, with 10 bases fitting TRBD2. Trimming took 3 bases from V and 5 from J; bases not matched to a gene: 5. CDR3 length equals 15 residues. CDR3 amino acids: CASSFASGSRDTQYF. For the CDR3, the DNA is TGTGCCAGCAGTTTTGCTAGCGGGAGTCGAGATACGCAGTATTTT.

The chain combines TRBV6-5 with TRBJ2-2; 8 nucleotides align to TRBD2. The CDR3 has 16 residues. From germline, CDR1 is MNHEY and CDR2 SVGAGI. V trimming: 0 bases; J trimming: 5 bases; junction bases outside the gene matches: 5. CDR3 in amino acids: CASSYSLSGETGELFF. DNA for the CDR3: TGTGCCAGCAGTTACTCGCTTAGCGGGGAGACCGGGGAGCTGTTTTTT.

The chain has TRBV7-3 and TRBJ2-1, with 9 bases identical to TRBD2. From germline, CDR1 is SGHTA and CDR2 FQGTGA. CDR3 size: 18 residues. After removal of 2 bases from V and 4 bases from J, the junction contained 12 bases not matched to a gene. CDR3 residues: CASSLFPALAGDYNEQFF. The CDR3 nucleotides are TGTGCCAGCAGCTTATTCCCCGCTTTAGCGGGAGATTACAATGAGCAGTTCTTC. Based on the CDR3 plus reference TRBV7-3 and TRBJ2-1, the full variable domain is GAGVSQTPSNKVTEKGKYVELRCDPISGHTALYWYRQSLGQGPEFLIYFQGTGAADDSGLPNDRFFAVRPEGSVSTLKIQRTERGDSAVYLCASSLFPALAGDYNEQFFGPGTRLTVL.

The CDR3 reads CAWRRETEAFF. The CDR3 bases are TGTGCCTGGAGACGTGAAACTGAAGCTTTCTTT. The chain combines TRBV30 with TRBJ1-1; D is unclear. V was shortened by 3 bases and J by 5 bases, with 7 bases between the two germline ends. The germline CDR1 and CDR2 sequences are GTSNPN and SVGIG (reference sequence). The CDR3 length is 11 residues.

A few counts support this clonotype. CDR3 sequence reads: CASSQVHGGPQHF. The CDR3 region has the DNA TGCGCCAGCAGCCAAGTGCACGGGGGGCCCCAGCATTTT. The V call is TRBV4-3, the J call TRBJ1-5, with TRBD1 as a possible D gene (5 bases). V lost 1 base and J lost 9, with 10 bases in between. The CDR3 contains 13 residues. CDR1 is LGHNA and CDR2 is YSLEER in the germline V gene.

This sequence joins TRBV10-3 and TRBJ1-1; 7 nucleotides align to TRBD1. This CDR3 contains 14 residues. CDR1 and CDR2 from the germline V gene are ENHRY and SYGVKD. V shed 6 bases, J shed 1 base, and the junction held 5 bases outside the gene matches. The CDR3 loop is CAIRTGTENTEAFF. CDR3 nucleotide sequence: TGTGCCATCAGAACCGGGACAGAGAACACTGAAGCTTTCTTT.

This sequence joins TRBV12-3 or TRBV12-4 and TRBJ2-2; D gene uncertain. The CDR3 runs to 19 residues. The V end was cut by 6 bases, the J end by 0 bases, with 23 bases between. The CDR3 DNA sequence: TGTGCCAGCAGAAGAGGAAGGGCCCCACACTACTCGAACACCGGGGAGCTGTTTTTT. Translation gives CASRRGRAPHYSNTGELFF.

The CDR3 loop reads CASRERVPRNEQFF. The CDR3 DNA follows: TGTGCCAGCAGGGAGAGGGTCCCAAGGAATGAGCAGTTCTTC. The V gene is TRBV12-3 or TRBV12-4, the J gene TRBJ2-1; a possible D gene is TRBD2 (5 bases). This CDR3 region has 14 residues. V lost 6 bases and J 7 bases, leaving 16 bases between the germline ends.

This clonotype was detected a few times. The chain links TRBV7-2 to TRBJ2-2, with D possibly being TRBD1 or TRBD2 (6 bases each). The CDR3 runs 16 residues. Germline V gene lookup returns CDR1 SGHTA and CDR2 FQGNSA. V was pared by 1 base and J by 5 bases, with 14 bases between. CDR3: CASSLVGAGLTGELFF. The CDR3 DNA sequence: TGTGCCAGCAGCTTAGTGGGGGCGGGGCTTACCGGGGAGCTGTTTTTT.

V usage is TRBV27 and J usage is TRBJ1-1; D is unresolved. V dropped 7 bases and J dropped 1 base, with 16 bases sitting between them. CDR3 length: 15 residues. In germline, CDR1 is MNHEY, CDR2 SMNVEV (reference sequence). CDR3 DNA: TGTGCCAGCACCTGGGTATACCGACCGAACACTGAAGCTTTCTTT. Encoded protein: CASTWVYRPNTEAFF.

Only a few counts were recorded for this clonotype. The gene calls are TRBV20-1 and TRBJ2-7; tentatively, D is TRBD1 or TRBD2 (5 bases each). This CDR3 is built from 14 residues. The germline V and J ends were trimmed by 2 bases and 7 bases, with 18 bases remaining between them. The germline V gene encodes CDR1 DFQATT and CDR2 SNEGSKA (reference sequence). The CDR3: CSARSGTLVREQYF. In DNA form, the CDR3 reads TGCAGTGCTAGATCGGGGACCCTGGTTCGGGAGCAGTACTTC.

This clonotype appeared a single time. The rearrangement links TRBV6-2 or TRBV6-3 to TRBJ2-2; 7 bases line up with TRBD1. The CDR3 runs to 16 residues. CDR1 is MNHEY, CDR2 SVGEGT, per germline. J gave up 0 bases and V 6 bases, and 7 bases lay outside the gene matches. CDR3 in DNA: TGTGCCAGCAGCCCCCAGGACAGGACGAACACCGGGGAGCTGTTTTTT. It specifies CASSPQDRTNTGELFF.

This clonotype has just a few counts. The V call is TRBV10-3, the J call TRBJ2-2; D uncertain. V was trimmed by 0 bases and J by 7 bases, leaving 9 bases between them. The CDR3 runs to 14 residues. CDR1 and CDR2 (germline): ENHRY, SYGVKD. This chain's CDR3 is CAISESRTGGELFF. The CDR3, as DNA: TGTGCCATCAGTGAGTCGAGGACGGGCGGGGAGCTGTTTTTT.

The V gene is TRBV12-3 or TRBV12-4, the J gene TRBJ1-5; maybe TRBD1 (5 bases). The CDR3 runs to 17 residues. V was shortened by 3 bases and J by 2 bases, with 17 bases between the two germline ends. CDR3 amino acids: CASSFLRWDSGNQPQHF. The DNA for the CDR3 is TGTGCCAGCAGTTTCTTGCGGTGGGACTCCGGCAATCAGCCCCAGCATTTT.

V is TRBV27 and J is TRBJ2-3; D might be TRBD2 (6 bases). The CDR3 is 13 amino acids. Per the germline V gene, CDR1 is MNHEY and CDR2 is SMNVEV (reference sequence). The V and J ends lost 10 bases and 1 base respectively, with 12 bases between them. Here the CDR3 DNA reads TGTGCCACCCGGAGGGTGGGCACAGATACGCAGTATTTT. Amino acids: CATRRVGTDTQYF.

This clonotype has only a few counts. The rearrangement links TRBV9 to TRBJ2-5, with 8 positions matching TRBD2. The CDR3 spans 16 residues. Losses at the gene ends were 0 bases for V and 4 bases for J; bases not matched to a gene: 8. Germline V gene sequence: CDR1 SGDLS, CDR2 YYNGEE. The CDR3 region has the DNA TGTGCCAGCAGCGTAGGGAACGGGAGGGCCAGAGAGACCCAGTACTTC. Translating gives CASSVGNGRARETQYF.

The chain couples TRBV7-9 to TRBJ2-3; 9 nucleotides agree with TRBD2. Losses at the gene ends were 1 base for V and 3 bases for J; bases not matched to a gene: 5. CDR1 and CDR2 (germline): SEHNR, FQNEAQ (reference sequence). The length of the CDR3 is 16 residues. CDR3 residues: CASSLVLLAGTDTQYF. The CDR3 nucleotides are TGTGCCAGCAGCTTAGTTTTGCTAGCGGGGACAGATACGCAGTATTTT.

The sample holds a few counts of this clonotype. The chain has TRBV20-1 and TRBJ2-6; 12 bases map to TRBD1. The germline gives CDR1 DFQATT, CDR2 SNEGSKA (reference sequence). The CDR3 has 19 residues. Trimming at V came to 7 bases and at J to 3 bases, leaving 16 bases not matched to a gene. CDR3 in amino acids: CSVRFPGQGAKGGANVLTF. For the CDR3, the DNA is TGCAGTGTGCGATTTCCGGGACAGGGGGCGAAGGGTGGGGCCAACGTCCTGACTTTC.